These 15 T cell receptor beta chains were sequenced from one sample in a study of shared clonotypes between healthy human individuals. The naive CD8 fraction comprised CD45RO-negative cells positively selected for CCR7 and excluded terminally differentiated effector memory CD45RA+ cells. Data came from immunoSEQ multiplex PCR; TCRdb stores just in-frame clones and leaves some out. The sample lists approximately 1.9 million clones; around 95% were seen once. Source material: naive CD8+ T cells from PBMCs. Receptor source: a man younger than 30 in good health. Some clones in this sample may be carry-over from other donors' samples.

The chain links TRBV29-1 to TRBJ2-5, with TRBD2 matching 8 bases. The J call is in doubt because the DNA end fits TRBJ2-7 better. Germline V gives CDR1 SQVTM, CDR2 ANQGSEA. The CDR3 length is 14 residues. The CDR3 is CSVSGSGGSYEQYF. As DNA, the CDR3 is TGCAGCGTCAGTGGGAGCGGGGGCTCCTACGAGCAGTACTTC.

This chain links TRBV27 with TRBJ1-5; no firm D call. CDR3 length: 14 amino acids. Per the germline V gene, CDR1 is MNHEY and CDR2 is SMNVEV (reference sequence). The V gene lost 5 bases and the J gene lost 0 bases, with 8 bases spanning the gap. Here the CDR3 reads CASSPLHSNQPQHF. In DNA form, the CDR3 reads TGTGCCAGCAGTCCGCTCCATAGCAATCAGCCCCAGCATTTT.

The V gene is TRBV5-4, the J gene TRBJ2-7; 9 nucleotides match TRBD2. Unmatched junction bases numbered 5, after V lost 4 bases and J lost 0 bases. Germline values: CDR1 SGHNT, CDR2 YYREEE (reference sequence). The CDR3 length is 15 residues. This CDR3 is CASSQGLATSYEQYF. The CDR3 DNA reads as TGTGCCAGCAGCCAAGGACTAGCGACCTCCTACGAGCAGTACTTC.

This clone showed up just a few times. The gene calls are TRBV27 and TRBJ1-2; D not resolved. This CDR3 region has 14 residues. Trimming cost V 3 bases and J 0 bases, with 8 bases left between them. The germline gives CDR1 MNHEY, CDR2 SMNVEV (reference sequence). CDR3 sequence: CASSFGPANYGYTF. The CDR3 bases are TGTGCCAGCAGTTTCGGCCCAGCTAACTATGGCTACACCTTC.

The chain is built from TRBV28 and TRBJ1-1; no definite D call. The CDR3 consists of 15 residues. The germline V and J ends were trimmed by 4 bases and 3 bases, with 15 bases remaining between them. CDR1 and CDR2 from the germline V gene are MDHEN and SYDVKM. The DNA of the CDR3 is TGTGCCAGCAGTTCTCGGCGCGCCCGGGACACTGAAGCTTTCTTT. Encoded protein: CASSSRRARDTEAFF.

The rearrangement links TRBV29-1 to TRBJ2-7; D gene ambiguous. Trimming removed 2 bases from V and 5 bases from J, with 10 bases in between. The CDR3 length is 12 residues. In germline, CDR1 is SQVTM, CDR2 ANQGSEA. The CDR3 is CSVEKVGNEQYF. CDR3 bases: TGCAGCGTTGAAAAGGTGGGCAACGAGCAGTACTTC.

This chain links TRBV14 with TRBJ2-7, with TRBD1 as a possible D gene (6 bases). Per the germline V gene, CDR1 is SGHDN and CDR2 is FVKESK. This CDR3 has 13 amino acids. V was pared by 5 bases and J by 4 bases, with 12 bases between. As DNA, the CDR3 is TGTGCCAGCAGCTACAGGGTCTGGTACGAGCAGTACTTC. This codes for CASSYRVWYEQYF.

The chain has TRBV11-2 and TRBJ2-1; 7 bases fit TRBD2. This CDR3 contains 15 residues. Looked up from germline, CDR1 is SGHAT and CDR2 is FQNNGV. Trimming took 5 bases from V and 2 from J; bases not matched to a gene: 6. CDR3 sequence (DNA): TGTGCCAGCAGCAATGGACTAGTCGCCTACAATGAGCAGTTCTTC. Translation gives CASSNGLVAYNEQFF.

The V gene is TRBV9, the J gene TRBJ2-2; no reliable D call. The CDR3 runs to 12 residues. Trimming removed 4 bases at V and 6 bases at J, with 7 bases between. Germline CDR1 is SGDLS and CDR2 is YYNGEE. DNA for the CDR3: TGTGCCAGCAGCCCGTGGGCCGGGGAGCTGTTTTTT. The encoded protein is CASSPWAGELFF.

The chain joins TRBV6-9 to TRBJ1-4; D remains ambiguous. CDR1 is MNHGY and CDR2 is SVAAGI in the germline V gene. There are 16 residues in the CDR3. Trimming shortened V by 4 bases and J by 6 bases, and 18 bases separated the two germline ends. The CDR3 DNA sequence: TGTGCCAGCAGTTTTGGGCTGAAGATTGAGCATGAAAAACTGTTTTTT. Residues: CASSFGLKIEHEKLFF.

The rearrangement joins TRBV6-1 to TRBJ2-7, with D possibly TRBD1 on 6 matching bases. CDR3 length: 12 amino acids. Trimming took 9 bases from V and 0 from J, leaving 9 bases between them. Germline V lookup: CDR1 MNHNS, CDR2 SASEGT. The CDR3 coding sequence is TGTGCCAGTCAGGGGCTCTCCTACGAGCAGTACTTC. This sequence encodes CASQGLSYEQYF.

A word on this clone: The sample has other DNA sequences that encode this CDR3 too. The chain joins TRBV7-2 to TRBJ2-7, with 8 bases lining up with TRBD1. The germline CDR1 and CDR2 sequences are SGHTA and FQGNSA. The CDR3 loop spans 14 amino acids. The trim removed 1 base at V and 4 bases at J, leaving 3 bases unmatched. DNA for the CDR3: TGTGCCAGCAGCTTAGGGCAGGGGGCATACGAGCAGTACTTC. Protein product: CASSLGQGAYEQYF.

Concerning this clone itself: Since the CDR3 does not end with the conserved phenylalanine or tryptophan, this likely comes from a read error. This chain links TRBV7-2 with TRBJ2-7, with D perhaps TRBD1 (6 bases). Trimming pared 1 base from V and 2 bases from J, leaving 9 bases between. The CDR3 has 14 amino acids. The germline V gene has CDR1 SGHTA and CDR2 FQGNSA. In DNA, the CDR3 is TGTGCCAGCAGCTTAGTCCCAGGGGCCTACGAGCAGTACCTC. This translates into CASSLVPGAYEQYL.

The chain employs TRBV5-1 and TRBJ2-7; no firm D call. Germline V gene data show CDR1 as SGHRS and CDR2 as YFSETQ. The ends were cut back, 0 bases at V and 3 bases at J, with 19 bases in the middle. The CDR3 is 17 amino acids. In DNA form, the CDR3 reads TGCGCCAGCAGCTTGGAGGCGTATGGTGCCGGTCACTACGAGCAGTACTTC. This encodes CASSLEAYGAGHYEQYF.

V gene TRBV18 combines with J gene TRBJ2-1; D possibly corresponds to TRBD1 (5 bases). This CDR3 has 13 amino acids. Looked up from germline, CDR1 is KGHSH and CDR2 is LQKENI. Trimming took 3 bases from V and 5 from J, leaving 8 bases between them. CDR3 sequence: CASSPKGDNEQFF. CDR3 coding DNA: TGTGCCAGCTCACCGAAAGGGGACAATGAGCAGTTCTTC.